The rows below give T cell receptor beta chains drawn from one sample of a study of TIL therapy for anti-PD-1-resistant metastatic lung cancer. The protocol was immunoSEQ multiplex PCR, while the TCRdb copy is restricted to in-frame clones and leaves out a portion. Of thousands of clones in the sample, 76% are singletons; the top ten hold over 10%. Source: tumor tissue, taken at baseline. The receptors were gathered from a person aged 25-85 years with non-small cell lung cancer. Each CDR3 is given with its conserved first and last residue. The order of the fields is D gene, J gene, V gene, CDR3 length, CDR3 protein. The D gene is left open where the match is weak.

d_gene: TRBD1
j_gene: TRBJ1-4
v_gene: TRBV11-2
len: 18
CDR3aa: CASSLVSGGVHRWGKLFF

d_gene: .
j_gene: TRBJ1-6
v_gene: TRBV30
len: 13
CDR3aa: CACQTGYNSPLHF

d_gene: .
j_gene: TRBJ1-1
v_gene: TRBV30
len: 14
CDR3aa: CAWRSPRGLGEAFF

d_gene: TRBD1
j_gene: TRBJ2-1
v_gene: TRBV6-1
len: 17
CDR3aa: CASSETFPGQGANEQFF

d_gene: TRBD1
j_gene: TRBJ2-6
v_gene: TRBV9
len: 18
CDR3aa: CASSSRTGGPSGANVLTF

d_gene: TRBD1
j_gene: TRBJ1-4
v_gene: TRBV7-9
len: 16
CDR3aa: CASRSGQGALEEKLFF

d_gene: .
j_gene: TRBJ2-5
v_gene: TRBV9
len: 14
CDR3aa: CASSVDHGQETQYF

d_gene: .
j_gene: TRBJ1-3
v_gene: TRBV9
len: 13
CDR3aa: CASSAGDGNTIYF

d_gene: TRBD2
j_gene: TRBJ2-1
v_gene: TRBV29-1
len: 13
CDR3aa: CSVEATSAGQQFF

d_gene: .
j_gene: TRBJ2-2
v_gene: TRBV28
len: 15
CDR3aa: CASSPRDWNTGELFF

d_gene: .
j_gene: TRBJ2-1
v_gene: TRBV20-1
len: 10
CDR3aa: CSASRGEQFF

d_gene: .
j_gene: TRBJ2-3
v_gene: TRBV7-2
len: 16
CDR3aa: CASSLSGQGLTDTQYF

d_gene: TRBD2
j_gene: TRBJ2-2
v_gene: TRBV2
len: 12
CDR3aa: CAIAGSGGELFF

d_gene: TRBD1
j_gene: TRBJ2-7
v_gene: TRBV11-2
len: 14
CDR3aa: CASSSGQNSGEQYF

d_gene: .
j_gene: TRBJ2-1
v_gene: TRBV7-2
len: 14
CDR3aa: CASSLRLMYNEQFF

d_gene: .
j_gene: TRBJ2-5
v_gene: TRBV15
len: 15
CDR3aa: CATSRDSARRETQYF

d_gene: .
j_gene: TRBJ2-7
v_gene: TRBV28
len: 16
CDR3aa: CASSPLEVTVAYEQYF

d_gene: .
j_gene: TRBJ1-4
v_gene: TRBV29-1
len: 12
CDR3aa: CSVLTDNEKLFF

d_gene: .
j_gene: TRBJ2-2
v_gene: TRBV14
len: 17
CDR3aa: CASSQDGYWGYTGELFF

d_gene: TRBD1
j_gene: TRBJ1-1
v_gene: TRBV7-3
len: 13
CDR3aa: CASSLIQGGEAFF

d_gene: .
j_gene: TRBJ2-1
v_gene: TRBV11-3
len: 13
CDR3aa: CASSLEAPSPQFF

d_gene: .
j_gene: TRBJ1-2
v_gene: TRBV4-1
len: 14
CDR3aa: CASSQDRSNYGYTF

d_gene: .
j_gene: TRBJ2-3
v_gene: TRBV5-1
len: 12
CDR3aa: CASSFPVGTQYF

d_gene: .
j_gene: TRBJ1-5
v_gene: TRBV21-1
len: 19
CDR3aa: CASSNFGGELYIANQPQHF

d_gene: .
j_gene: TRBJ1-4
v_gene: TRBV5-1
len: 14
CDR3aa: CASSSRDPGEKLFF

d_gene: TRBD1
j_gene: TRBJ1-5
v_gene: TRBV19
len: 15
CDR3aa: CASINQEGAGQPQHF

d_gene: .
j_gene: TRBJ1-2
v_gene: TRBV5-5
len: 15
CDR3aa: CASSRIQSSGIGYTF

d_gene: TRBD2
j_gene: TRBJ2-1
v_gene: TRBV5-1
len: 15
CDR3aa: CASTGGGADYNEQFF

d_gene: .
j_gene: TRBJ2-7
v_gene: TRBV6-5
len: 14
CDR3aa: CATTGTAGSYEQYF

d_gene: TRBD2
j_gene: TRBJ2-2
v_gene: TRBV6-4
len: 16
CDR3aa: CASRKRLAGNTGELFF

d_gene: .
j_gene: TRBJ2-7
v_gene: TRBV2
len: 11
CDR3aa: CASRSLYEQYF

d_gene: .
j_gene: TRBJ2-1
v_gene: TRBV11-2
len: 12
CDR3aa: CASSPIVGGQFF

d_gene: .
j_gene: TRBJ2-3
v_gene: TRBV10-1
len: 14
CDR3aa: CASSPGLWGDTQYF

d_gene: .
j_gene: TRBJ1-6
v_gene: TRBV7-2
len: 13
CDR3aa: CASSLAIGGTLHF

d_gene: .
j_gene: TRBJ1-3
v_gene: TRBV6-7
len: 16
CDR3aa: CASNQNYTRSENTIYF

d_gene: TRBD1
j_gene: TRBJ1-6
v_gene: TRBV25-1
len: 15
CDR3aa: CASSDRDRVDSPLHF

d_gene: TRBD1
j_gene: TRBJ1-6
v_gene: TRBV15
len: 13
CDR3aa: CATSRDRAPVLHF

d_gene: .
j_gene: TRBJ2-7
v_gene: TRBV2
len: 15
CDR3aa: CASSESPGQAYEQYF

d_gene: .
j_gene: TRBJ2-7
v_gene: TRBV11-1
len: 12
CDR3aa: CASSLTNYEQYF

d_gene: .
j_gene: TRBJ2-2
v_gene: TRBV6-1
len: 16
CDR3aa: CASREPGRMNTGELFF

d_gene: .
j_gene: TRBJ1-1
v_gene: TRBV7-3
len: 12
CDR3aa: CASSYGNTEAFF

d_gene: .
j_gene: TRBJ1-4
v_gene: TRBV6-6
len: 15
CDR3aa: CASSYEAGGGEKLFF

d_gene: .
j_gene: TRBJ1-6
v_gene: TRBV20-1
len: 11
CDR3aa: CSARGDSPLHF

d_gene: .
j_gene: TRBJ1-1
v_gene: TRBV4-3
len: 16
CDR3aa: CASSRHRAGMNTEAFF

d_gene: TRBD1
j_gene: TRBJ2-2
v_gene: TRBV7-8
len: 15
CDR3aa: CASSWTGGATGELFF

d_gene: TRBD1
j_gene: TRBJ1-5
v_gene: TRBV7-2
len: 14
CDR3aa: CASSPDRGSQPQHF

d_gene: .
j_gene: TRBJ1-6
v_gene: TRBV7-2
len: 15
CDR3aa: CASSLGQRGESPLHF

d_gene: TRBD1
j_gene: TRBJ1-6
v_gene: TRBV7-9
len: 15
CDR3aa: CASSLVPGQGSPLHF

d_gene: .
j_gene: TRBJ2-7
v_gene: TRBV18
len: 14
CDR3aa: CASCFSGGFNEQYF

d_gene: .
j_gene: TRBJ2-7
v_gene: TRBV7-9
len: 12
CDR3aa: CASSKQDYEQYF

d_gene: .
j_gene: TRBJ1-5
v_gene: TRBV10-1
len: 17
CDR3aa: CASSESSWHYSNQPQHF

d_gene: TRBD1
j_gene: TRBJ2-4
v_gene: TRBV15
len: 14
CDR3aa: CATSRDRGINIQYF

d_gene: .
j_gene: TRBJ2-1
v_gene: TRBV10-2
len: 15
CDR3aa: CASSELLNSYNEQFF

d_gene: .
j_gene: TRBJ2-5
v_gene: TRBV18
len: 13
CDR3aa: CASSPGGGETQYF